Below, 17 T cell receptor beta chains from the same sample are listed, as sequenced in a study of graft-versus-host responses after intestinal transplantation. Only in-frame clones appear in the TCRdb table, and some are missing; sequencing was by immunoSEQ multiplex PCR. The data contain around 30,000 clones, 85% to 95% of them singletons. This specimen was PBMCs, taken around 70 days after intestinal transplant. Receptors were obtained from a human patient who received an intestinal transplant, so some T cells may come from the graft donor.

This clone was seen more than once but under ten times. V gene TRBV15 combines with J gene TRBJ2-7; TRBD1 aligns across 8 bases. The J segment lost 6 bases and the V segment lost 4 bases, leaving 5 bases of the junction unmatched. The germline V gene has CDR1 LNHNV and CDR2 YYDKDF (reference sequence). CDR3 length: 13 residues. The CDR3 loop reads CATSIGTGREQYF. The CDR3 bases are TGTGCCACCAGCATAGGGACAGGACGCGAGCAGTACTTC.

This chain connects TRBV30 to TRBJ1-6; D is undetermined. V was trimmed by 2 bases and J by 10 bases, leaving 21 bases between them. CDR3 length: 16 residues. Looked up from germline, CDR1 is GTSNPN and CDR2 is SVGIG (reference sequence). The CDR3 loop is CAWSPLPVWGKSPLHF. The CDR3 coding sequence is TGTGCCTGGAGTCCTCTCCCCGTTTGGGGTAAATCACCCCTCCACTTT.

V usage is TRBV19 and J usage is TRBJ1-1; no firm D call. This CDR3 spans 12 amino acids. V was shortened by 4 bases and J by 6 bases, with 9 bases between the two germline ends. Germline CDR1 LNHDA, CDR2 SQIVND (reference sequence). The CDR3 is CASSSVSAEAFF. Written as DNA, the CDR3 is TGTGCCAGTAGTAGTGTATCCGCTGAAGCTTTCTTT.

V usage is TRBV6-5 and J usage is TRBJ1-5; D gene uncertain. Trimming pared 2 bases from V and 6 bases from J, leaving 14 bases between. This CDR3 contains 15 residues. CDR1 and CDR2 from the germline V gene are MNHEY and SVGAGI. In nucleotides, the CDR3 is TGTGCCAGCAGTTACGGGAGGGAGGAAAGTCAGCCCCAGCATTTT. Translation gives CASSYGREESQPQHF.

The chain carries TRBV7-2 and TRBJ2-5; perhaps TRBD1 as D (5 bases). This CDR3 spans 15 amino acids. V lost 5 bases, J lost 7 bases, and 20 bases lay in between. In germline, CDR1 is SGHTA, CDR2 FQGNSA. In DNA form, the CDR3 reads TGTGCCAGCAGCCCACAGGCCAATGGGGCCGGGACCCAGTACTTC. Translating gives CASSPQANGAGTQYF.

V and J are TRBV6-1 and TRBJ2-3; the D gene is possibly TRBD2 (5 bases). This CDR3 is 15 amino acids long. Trimming shortened V by 3 bases and J by 0 bases, and 10 bases separated the two germline ends. Germline values: CDR1 MNHNS, CDR2 SASEGT. The CDR3 spells CASSDAGASTDTQYF. In DNA, the CDR3 is TGTGCCAGCAGTGACGCGGGTGCGAGCACAGATACGCAGTATTTT.

This clone was counted a few times. The V gene is TRBV5-5, the J gene TRBJ1-6; D remains ambiguous. In germline, CDR1 is SGHKS, CDR2 YYEKEE (reference sequence). This CDR3 has 14 residues. The ends were cut back, 0 bases at V and 7 bases at J, with 8 bases in the middle. The CDR3 loop reads CASSLGSGNSPLHF. For the CDR3, the DNA is TGTGCCAGCAGCTTGGGATCCGGGAATTCACCCCTCCACTTT.

This clone came up once. J is TRBJ1-5 and V is TRBV18; 11 nucleotides align to TRBD1. The germline gives CDR1 KGHSH, CDR2 LQKENI. V lost 6 bases, J lost 1 base, and 11 bases stayed unmatched. The CDR3 runs 18 residues. The DNA for the CDR3 is TGTGCCAGCTCCAACTATGGGACAGGGGGTGGGAGCAATCAGCCCCAGCATTTT. As protein: CASSNYGTGGGSNQPQHF.

This clone is a singleton in its sample. The chain links TRBV5-4 to TRBJ1-5; no clear D. Germline V gene data show CDR1 as SGHNT and CDR2 as YYREEE (reference sequence). CDR3 length: 14 residues. Trimming removed 4 bases at V and 0 bases at J, with 8 bases between. CDR3 nucleotide sequence: TGTGCCAGCAGCCTGCGGGGTAGCAATCAGCCCCAGCATTTT. Its protein is CASSLRGSNQPQHF.

This CDR3 reads CATSGGTTGDYGYTF. In DNA, the CDR3 is TGTGCCACCAGCGGTGGAACTACAGGGGACTATGGCTACACCTTC. The chain combines TRBV15 with TRBJ1-2; 7 nucleotides match TRBD1. CDR3 length: 15 residues. V shed 5 bases and J 3 bases; nucleotides not matched to a gene: 9. CDR1 and CDR2 from the germline V gene are LNHNV and YYDKDF (reference sequence).

J is TRBJ2-7 and V is TRBV19; a possible D gene is TRBD1 (6 bases). Germline assignment: CDR1 LNHDA and CDR2 SQIVND (reference sequence). Trimming took off 5 bases at V and 2 bases at J, with 10 bases between the two ends. This CDR3 is built from 13 residues. The DNA for the CDR3 is TGTGCCAGTAGTGGGGGCCCCGCCTACGAGCAGTACTTC. It specifies CASSGGPAYEQYF.

The chain employs TRBV6-5 and TRBJ1-6; TRBD1 agrees at 7 bases. The CDR3 runs to 13 residues. Germline assignment: CDR1 MNHEY and CDR2 SVGAGI. With V trimmed by 2 bases and J by 11 bases, 3 bases remained unmatched. The DNA for the CDR3 is TGTGCCAGCAGTTACGGGACAGCTACACCCCTCCACTTT. This codes for CASSYGTATPLHF.

The table lists this clone with a count of one. The CDR3, as DNA: TGTGCCAGCAGTGACTACCTAGAATCGCAGTATTTT. This encodes CASSDYLESQYF. The rearrangement uses TRBV27 and TRBJ2-3, with D perhaps matching TRBD2 (5 bases). Trimming removed 5 bases at V and 10 bases at J, with 13 bases between. The CDR3 spans 12 residues. Germline V gene lookup returns CDR1 MNHEY and CDR2 SMNVEV (reference sequence).

V is TRBV29-1 and J is TRBJ1-2; D is ambiguous. Germline V gives CDR1 SQVTM, CDR2 ANQGSEA. The V and J ends lost 2 bases and 2 bases respectively, with 3 bases between them. The CDR3 runs to 11 residues. The CDR3 here is CSVEQNYGYTF. For the CDR3, the DNA is TGCAGCGTTGAACAAAACTATGGCTACACCTTC. The variable domain in full, with the rest retrieved from reference TRBV29-1 and TRBJ1-2, is SAVISQKPSRDICQRGTSLTIQCQVDSQVTMMFWYRQQPGQSLTLIATANQGSEATYESGFVIDKFPISRPNLTFSTLTVSNMSPEDSSIYLCSVEQNYGYTFGSGTRLTVV.

This chain connects TRBV11-2 to TRBJ2-3, with D perhaps assigned TRBD1 or TRBD2 (5 bases each). The CDR3 is 14 residues long. With 5 bases removed from V and 0 bases from J, the gap between germline ends came to 9 bases. The germline V gene has CDR1 SGHAT and CDR2 FQNNGV. This CDR3 reads CASSKRGSTDTQYF. The CDR3 coding sequence is TGTGCCAGCAGCAAGAGGGGAAGCACAGATACGCAGTATTTT.

This clone was observed once. This chain connects TRBV29-1 to TRBJ2-7, with 11 positions matching TRBD2. Trimming cost V 6 bases and J 4 bases; bases outside gene matches: 8. This CDR3 has 14 residues. Per germline, CDR1 SQVTM and CDR2 ANQGSEA. The CDR3 region is CSVDTSGSGYEQYF. Here the CDR3 DNA reads TGCAGCGTAGATACTAGCGGGAGTGGATACGAGCAGTACTTC.

J is TRBJ1-1 and V is TRBV5-6; D uncertain. In germline, CDR1 is SGHDT, CDR2 YYEEEE. The CDR3 runs to 12 residues. Trimming cost V 6 bases and J 6 bases, with 12 bases left between them. The CDR3 DNA sequence: TGTGCCAGCACGACCTGGATGGCTGAAGCTTTCTTT. It encodes CASTTWMAEAFF.